The clone carrying this T cell receptor (beta chain) was seen more than once but under ten times. The antigen remains unidentified. The sample comes from a study of T-cell memory formation after mild COVID-19. Study-wide context: In these data, TCR clusters were largely donor specific.

TCRdb processed the 5' RACE reads anew with MiXCR; each CDR3 protein has one entry. The sample holds around 200,000 distinct CDR3 sequences, 27% seen once. The CDR3 runs 14 residues. J was trimmed by 5 bases and V by 0 bases; bases with no gene match: 1. Study results and caveats: The study found balanced CD4/CD8 in clones contracting day 15 to 85 and a CD4+ lean in later expanders.

The sample was PBMCs or a T cell subset sorted from them (not recorded which). The receptor was isolated from an adult woman who had mild COVID-19 (a few samples of this study predate the infection). Cell type and time point are not known. The chain joins TRBV12-3 or TRBV12-4 to TRBJ2-3, with 8 bases that match TRBD2. This chain's CDR3 is CASSLATSGDTQYF. The CDR3 DNA sequence: TGTGCCAGCAGTTTAGCCACTAGCGGAGATACGCAGTATTTT.